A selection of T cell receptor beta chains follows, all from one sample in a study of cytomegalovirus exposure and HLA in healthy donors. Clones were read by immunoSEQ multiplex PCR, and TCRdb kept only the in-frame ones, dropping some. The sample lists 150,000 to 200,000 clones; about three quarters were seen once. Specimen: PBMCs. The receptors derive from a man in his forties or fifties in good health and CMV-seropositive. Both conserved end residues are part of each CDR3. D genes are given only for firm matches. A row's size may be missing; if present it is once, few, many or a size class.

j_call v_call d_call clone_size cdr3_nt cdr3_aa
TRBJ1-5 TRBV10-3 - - TGTGCCATCAGTGAGTCTGGACAGACCTATCAGCCCCAGCATTTT CAISESGQTYQPQHF
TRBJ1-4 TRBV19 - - TGTGCCAGTAGAGGAGGTAGAGAGAGGGCGGATGAAAAACTGTTTTTT CASRGGRERADEKLFF
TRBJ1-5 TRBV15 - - TGTGCCACCAGTAGGTGGGGGGAGGGGGATCAGCCCCAGCATTTT CATSRWGEGDQPQHF
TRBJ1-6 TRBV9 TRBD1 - TGTGCCAGCAGCGTAGGGGACAGAGATTCACCCCTCCACTTT CASSVGDRDSPLHF
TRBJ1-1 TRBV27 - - TGTGCCAGCAGTTTACTTAGGGGATTGAACACTGAAGCTTTCTTT CASSLLRGLNTEAFF
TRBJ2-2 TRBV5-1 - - TGCGCCAGCAGCTTGGCGGGACAAAGCACCGGGGAGCTGTTTTTT CASSLAGQSTGELFF
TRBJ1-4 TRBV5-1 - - TGCGCCAGCAGACCGGACTGGGGTAATGAAAAACTGTTTTTT CASRPDWGNEKLFF
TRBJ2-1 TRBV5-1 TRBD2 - TGCGCCAGCAGCATCGGACTAGCGGGGGGGCCTCTTTACTCCTACAATGAGCAGTTCTTC CASSIGLAGGPLYSYNEQFF
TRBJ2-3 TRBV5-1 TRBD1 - TGCGCCAGCAGCCGCGGTACAGGGGGTTTTCTTTCTGATACGCAGTATTTT CASSRGTGGFLSDTQYF
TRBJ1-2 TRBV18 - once TGTGCCAGCTCACTCACCGATAGTAACTATGGCTACACCTTC CASSLTDSNYGYTF
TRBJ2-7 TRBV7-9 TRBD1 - TGTGCCAGCAGCTTAGGGGGACAGTTCTACGAGCAGTACTTC CASSLGGQFYEQYF
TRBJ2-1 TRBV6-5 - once TGTGCCAGCAGTTACGGGCTAGCATCCTACAATGAGCAGTTCTTC CASSYGLASYNEQFF
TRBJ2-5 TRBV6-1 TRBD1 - TGTGCCCTAAACGACAGGGCTGAGACCCAGTACTTC CALNDRAETQYF
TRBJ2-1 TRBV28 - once TGTGCCAGCAGTTTCAGTGTCTATGAGCAGTTCTTC CASSFSVYEQFF
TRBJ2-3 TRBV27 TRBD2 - TGTGCCAGCAGTTTTGGGGGACTAAAGTCGGGGCAGTATTTT CASSFGGLKSGQYF
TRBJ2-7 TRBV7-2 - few TGTGCCAGCAGCTTAGGGAGGGGGCGGGGTTCCTACGAGCAGTACTTC CASSLGRGRGSYEQYF
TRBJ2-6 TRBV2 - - TGTGCCAGCAGTGAACGGGTAACTGGGGCCAACGTCCTGACTTTC CASSERVTGANVLTF
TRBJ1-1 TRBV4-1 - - TGCGCCAGCAGCCAAGATGGGGGGGCGAGCTTTGAAGCTTTCTTT CASSQDGGASFEAFF
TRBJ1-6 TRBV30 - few TGTGCCTGGAGTGTAGAGTCTGCAGCGCCGAATTCACCCCTCCACTTT CAWSVESAAPNSPLHF
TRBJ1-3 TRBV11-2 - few TGTGCCAGCAGCTTAACCCCAGGCACTGGAAACACCATATATTTT CASSLTPGTGNTIYF
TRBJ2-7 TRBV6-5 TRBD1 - TGTGCCAGCAGTTACTCGAGGACAGGGGGCCAAAGTTTC CASSYSRTGGQSF
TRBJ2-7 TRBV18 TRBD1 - TGTGCCAGCTCACGGGGGCCGGGACAGGGGAAAGACGAGCAGTACTTC CASSRGPGQGKDEQYF
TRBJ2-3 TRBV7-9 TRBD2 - TGTGCCAGCAGCTTAGTTGGTGCGGCAAGCGGGGGTTCAGATACGCAGTATTTT CASSLVGAASGGSDTQYF
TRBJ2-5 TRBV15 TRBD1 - TGTGCCACCAGCAGACGTCCTCGGGACAGCGAACAAGAGACCCAGTACTTC CATSRRPRDSEQETQYF
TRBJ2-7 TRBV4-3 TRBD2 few TGCGCCAGCAGCCAGGAGGGGACTAGCTCCTACGAGCAGTACTTC CASSQEGTSSYEQYF
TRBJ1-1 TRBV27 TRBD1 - TGTGCCAGCAGTCCTTCGACAGGGCGAGGGGCGGAAGCTTTCTTT CASSPSTGRGAEAFF
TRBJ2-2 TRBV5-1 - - TGCGCCAGCAGCTTGGACAGGCGGCCCGGGGAGCTGTTTTTT CASSLDRRPGELFF
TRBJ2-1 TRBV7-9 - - TGTGCCAGCAGCATCGTCTTGGGGCACAATGAGCAGTTCTTC CASSIVLGHNEQFF
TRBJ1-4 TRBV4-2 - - TGTGCCAGCAGCCAGGGGGGGGAGGCGGGTGAAAAACTGTTTTTT CASSQGGEAGEKLFF
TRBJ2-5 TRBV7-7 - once TGTGCCAGCAGTTTGGCGAGGGGGGGAGGAGAGACCCAGTACTTC CASSLARGGGETQYF
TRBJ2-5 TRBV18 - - TGTGCCAGCTCACCTAAGACAGTTGCGACCCAGTACTTC CASSPKTVATQYF
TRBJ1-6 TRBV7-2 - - TGTGCCAGCAGCTTCCGGTCACCGTTTTCACCCCTCCACTTT CASSFRSPFSPLHF
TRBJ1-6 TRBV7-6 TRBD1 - TGTGCCAGCAGCTCAACAACAGGGGGCGCAGGATCACCCCTCCACTTT CASSSTTGGAGSPLHF
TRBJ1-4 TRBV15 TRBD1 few TGTGCCACCAGCAAAAAACAGGGGGGGGCTGAAAAACTGTTTTTT CATSKKQGGAEKLFF
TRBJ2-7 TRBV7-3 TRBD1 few TGTGCCAGCAGCTCCGGGACAGGAGGCGAGCAGTACTTC CASSSGTGGEQYF
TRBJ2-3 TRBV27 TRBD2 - TGTGCCAGCAGGGACCCTAGCGGGGGGAGGAGAGATACGCAGTATTTT CASRDPSGGRRDTQYF
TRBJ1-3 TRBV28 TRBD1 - TGTGCCAGTGGACAGGGGCCGAGCTCTGGAAACACCATATATTTT CASGQGPSSGNTIYF
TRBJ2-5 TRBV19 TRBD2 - TGTGCCACCTCGCCCTTAGCGGGGGAACTCCGGGCGGGGGAGACCCAGTACTTC CATSPLAGELRAGETQYF
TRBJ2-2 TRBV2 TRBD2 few TGTGCCAGCGGCCGACTAGCGGGAGACACCGGGGAGCTGTTTTTT CASGRLAGDTGELFF
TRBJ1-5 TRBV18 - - TGTGCCAGCTCACCCCGGGGGGGGATCAATCAGCCCCAGCATTTT CASSPRGGINQPQHF
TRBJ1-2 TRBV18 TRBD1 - TGTGCCAGCTCTCCGACAGGGAGTGGCTATGGCTACACCTTC CASSPTGSGYGYTF
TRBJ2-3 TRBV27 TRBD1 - TGTGCCAGCGGGACGGACAGGGGGCGGTTAACAGATACGCAGTATTTT CASGTDRGRLTDTQYF
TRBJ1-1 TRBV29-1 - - TGCAGCGTTGTTACTACCGAAGCTTTCTTT CSVVTTEAFF